Listed below are T cell receptor beta chains from one sample, sequenced in a study of cytomegalovirus exposure and HLA in healthy donors. Clones were read by immunoSEQ multiplex PCR, and TCRdb kept only the in-frame ones, dropping some. The sample holds approximately 180,000 clones, roughly 79% seen once. What was sequenced was PBMCs. The receptors come from a woman younger than 35 in good health and CMV-seropositive. Each CDR3 is given with its conserved first and last residue. The D gene is left open where the match is weak. The size field is filled for only some rows; it gives once, few, many or a size class.

D gene: -
clone size: -
J gene: TRBJ2-2
V gene: TRBV7-8
CDR3 DNA: TGTGCCAGCAGCTTAAGGGCGGGAAGCCCCGGGGAGCTGTTTTTT
CDR3 protein: CASSLRAGSPGELFF

D gene: TRBD1
clone size: -
J gene: TRBJ2-7
V gene: TRBV19
CDR3 DNA: TGTGCCAGTAGTGAATTACAGGGGGCAGATCACTACGAGCAGTACTTC
CDR3 protein: CASSELQGADHYEQYF

D gene: TRBD1
clone size: -
J gene: TRBJ2-4
V gene: TRBV29-1
CDR3 DNA: TGCAGCGCCTGGGACAGGGGAAACATTCAGTACTTC
CDR3 protein: CSAWDRGNIQYF

D gene: TRBD1
clone size: -
J gene: TRBJ2-5
V gene: TRBV7-6
CDR3 DNA: TGTGCCAGCAGCCCCCAGACAGGGGGGAATCGGGAGACCCAGTACTTC
CDR3 protein: CASSPQTGGNRETQYF

D gene: TRBD1
clone size: -
J gene: TRBJ2-7
V gene: TRBV2
CDR3 DNA: TGTGCCAGCAGTCAGGACAGGGGGCTTTACGAGCAGTACTTC
CDR3 protein: CASSQDRGLYEQYF

D gene: -
clone size: -
J gene: TRBJ1-1
V gene: TRBV4-3
CDR3 DNA: TGCGCCAGCAGCCAAGACGCGGGGGGAGTGGGCACTGAAGCTTTCTTT
CDR3 protein: CASSQDAGGVGTEAFF

D gene: -
clone size: -
J gene: TRBJ1-1
V gene: TRBV29-1
CDR3 DNA: TGCAGCGTTGCGGCAGCAGGCCCCACTGAAGCTTTCTTT
CDR3 protein: CSVAAAGPTEAFF

D gene: -
clone size: -
J gene: TRBJ2-2
V gene: TRBV19
CDR3 DNA: TGTGCCAGTAGCCGAGTCGCGAACACCGGGGAGCTGTTTTTT
CDR3 protein: CASSRVANTGELFF

D gene: -
clone size: -
J gene: TRBJ1-1
V gene: TRBV5-6
CDR3 DNA: TGTGCCAGCAGTAGGCTCGGACGGGACAAAGGACGCACCGAAGCTTTCTTT
CDR3 protein: CASSRLGRDKGRTEAFF

D gene: -
clone size: -
J gene: TRBJ1-1
V gene: TRBV6-5
CDR3 DNA: TGTGCCAGCACCAGAAACACTGAAGCTTTCTTT
CDR3 protein: CASTRNTEAFF

D gene: -
clone size: once
J gene: TRBJ2-7
V gene: TRBV5-4
CDR3 DNA: TGTGCCAGCAGCGCCGGGTCCGCCTACGAGCAGTACTTC
CDR3 protein: CASSAGSAYEQYF

D gene: TRBD1
clone size: -
J gene: TRBJ1-1
V gene: TRBV9
CDR3 DNA: TGTGCCAGCAGCGTAGCTGGGACAGGCATCATGAACACTGAAGCTTTCTTT
CDR3 protein: CASSVAGTGIMNTEAFF

D gene: -
clone size: -
J gene: TRBJ2-1
V gene: TRBV15
CDR3 DNA: TGTGCCACCAGCAGAGGGCAGACATACAATGAGCAGTTCTTC
CDR3 protein: CATSRGQTYNEQFF

D gene: TRBD2
clone size: -
J gene: TRBJ2-5
V gene: TRBV11-2
CDR3 DNA: TGTGCCAGCAGCTTAGAGGTGGGAGGGGAGACCCAGTACTTC
CDR3 protein: CASSLEVGGETQYF

D gene: -
clone size: -
J gene: TRBJ2-7
V gene: TRBV5-6
CDR3 DNA: TGTGCCAGCAGCTCGCCTTACCTCCTCTACGAGCAGTACTTC
CDR3 protein: CASSSPYLLYEQYF

D gene: TRBD1
clone size: -
J gene: TRBJ2-4
V gene: TRBV11-1
CDR3 DNA: TGTGCCAGCAGCCTTCCCATGGACAGGGAAAACATTCAGTACTTC
CDR3 protein: CASSLPMDRENIQYF

D gene: -
clone size: -
J gene: TRBJ1-2
V gene: TRBV19
CDR3 DNA: TGTGCCAGTAGTATGCGCACAGGGTCCGATGGCTACACCTTC
CDR3 protein: CASSMRTGSDGYTF

D gene: -
clone size: -
J gene: TRBJ1-2
V gene: TRBV28
CDR3 DNA: TGTGCCAGCAGTAGCCTGAGCTATGGCTACACCTTC
CDR3 protein: CASSSLSYGYTF

D gene: TRBD1
clone size: -
J gene: TRBJ1-1
V gene: TRBV4-3
CDR3 DNA: TGCGCCAGCAGCCAACAATCACAGGGGGTATTTGAAGCTTTCTTT
CDR3 protein: CASSQQSQGVFEAFF

D gene: -
clone size: -
J gene: TRBJ2-1
V gene: TRBV19
CDR3 DNA: TGTGCCAGCATAAGCGGTAGTAATGAGCAGTTCTTC
CDR3 protein: CASISGSNEQFF

D gene: TRBD2
clone size: -
J gene: TRBJ2-7
V gene: TRBV7-8
CDR3 DNA: TGTGCCAGCAGACTACTAGCGGGGCCCTACGAGCAGTACTTC
CDR3 protein: CASRLLAGPYEQYF

D gene: -
clone size: -
J gene: TRBJ2-5
V gene: TRBV20-1
CDR3 DNA: TGCAGTGCTAGGGTAGTAGAGACCCAGTACTTC
CDR3 protein: CSARVVETQYF

D gene: TRBD2
clone size: -
J gene: TRBJ2-2
V gene: TRBV18
CDR3 DNA: TGTGCCAGCTCACCACCGGGGACTAGCGGGTCCGGGGAGCTGTTTTTT
CDR3 protein: CASSPPGTSGSGELFF

D gene: TRBD2
clone size: -
J gene: TRBJ2-3
V gene: TRBV2
CDR3 DNA: TGTGCCAGCAGCAGACTAGCCCCTACAGATACGCAGTATTTT
CDR3 protein: CASSRLAPTDTQYF

D gene: TRBD1
clone size: -
J gene: TRBJ2-7
V gene: TRBV19
CDR3 DNA: TGTGCCAGTAGTATGGGGACAGGCCCCTACGAGCAGTACTTC
CDR3 protein: CASSMGTGPYEQYF

D gene: -
clone size: few
J gene: TRBJ2-7
V gene: TRBV6-4
CDR3 DNA: TGTGCCAGCTACTCCTACGAGCAGTACTTC
CDR3 protein: CASYSYEQYF

D gene: -
clone size: once
J gene: TRBJ1-2
V gene: TRBV5-6
CDR3 DNA: TGTGCCAGCAGCTTGGATGAGAGGGACTACACCTTC
CDR3 protein: CASSLDERDYTF

D gene: -
clone size: -
J gene: TRBJ1-1
V gene: TRBV6-1
CDR3 DNA: TGTGCCACGGGCGGGATGGGGACGACTGAAGCTTTCTTT
CDR3 protein: CATGGMGTTEAFF

D gene: TRBD1
clone size: -
J gene: TRBJ1-2
V gene: TRBV7-6
CDR3 DNA: TGTGCCAGCAGCCCGCGGGAGGTGGGAACAGGGGGCAATTATGGCTACACCTTC
CDR3 protein: CASSPREVGTGGNYGYTF

D gene: TRBD2
clone size: -
J gene: TRBJ2-4
V gene: TRBV7-2
CDR3 DNA: TGTGCCAGCATGGCAGCGGGGGGCAAAAACATTCAGTACTTC
CDR3 protein: CASMAAGGKNIQYF

D gene: TRBD1
clone size: -
J gene: TRBJ1-5
V gene: TRBV6-5
CDR3 DNA: TGTGCCAGCAGTTCGAGACAGGGAAAGGATCAGCCCCAGCATTTT
CDR3 protein: CASSSRQGKDQPQHF

D gene: -
clone size: -
J gene: TRBJ1-2
V gene: TRBV5-6
CDR3 DNA: TGTGCCAGCAGCTTACCACAGGGCCTCTATGGCTACACCTTC
CDR3 protein: CASSLPQGLYGYTF

D gene: TRBD1
clone size: -
J gene: TRBJ1-2
V gene: TRBV6-5
CDR3 DNA: TGTGCCAGCAGAAGACAGGGGGGTGGCTACACCTTC
CDR3 protein: CASRRQGGGYTF

D gene: -
clone size: -
J gene: TRBJ2-7
V gene: TRBV6-6
CDR3 DNA: TGTGCCAGCAGCCCCATAGAGGCGGCCCTCTACGAGCAGTACTTC
CDR3 protein: CASSPIEAALYEQYF

D gene: -
clone size: -
J gene: TRBJ2-3
V gene: TRBV5-1
CDR3 DNA: TGCGCCAGCAGCTTGGGGCGCACAGATACGCAGTATTTT
CDR3 protein: CASSLGRTDTQYF

D gene: -
clone size: -
J gene: TRBJ1-2
V gene: TRBV7-9
CDR3 DNA: TGTGCCAGCAGCTTAGCTCGGTATAGTTATGGCTACACCTTC
CDR3 protein: CASSLARYSYGYTF